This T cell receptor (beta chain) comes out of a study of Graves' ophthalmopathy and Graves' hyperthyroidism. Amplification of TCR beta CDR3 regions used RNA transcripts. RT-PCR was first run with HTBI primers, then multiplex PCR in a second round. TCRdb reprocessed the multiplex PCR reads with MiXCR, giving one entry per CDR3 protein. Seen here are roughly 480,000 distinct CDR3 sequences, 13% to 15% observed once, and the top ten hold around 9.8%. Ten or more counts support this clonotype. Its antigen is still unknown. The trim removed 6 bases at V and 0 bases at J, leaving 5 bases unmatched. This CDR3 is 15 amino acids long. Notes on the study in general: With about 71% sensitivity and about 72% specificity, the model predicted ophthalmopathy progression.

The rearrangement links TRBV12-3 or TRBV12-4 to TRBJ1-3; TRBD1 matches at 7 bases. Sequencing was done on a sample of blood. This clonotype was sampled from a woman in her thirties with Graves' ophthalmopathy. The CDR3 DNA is TGTGCCAGCAGGCGCACAGGGGTCTCTGGAAACACCATATATTTT. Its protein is CASRRTGVSGNTIYF.